A selection of T cell receptor beta chains follows, all from one sample in a study of human T cells and chemical hapten exposure. In TCRdb, the RACE reads were re-called with MiXCR into one record per CDR3 protein. The repertoire holds 80,000 to 95,000 distinct CDR3 sequences, with roughly 10% as singletons. This specimen consisted of whole blood, obtained in connection with sensitization to the hapten diphenylcyclopropenone (DPC). Every receptor here comes from a man in his late teens or twenties with alopecia areata. Some clones in this sample may be carry-over from other donors' samples. Both conserved end residues are part of each CDR3. Each record gives: D gene, J gene, V gene, clone size, CDR3 protein, CDR3 DNA. The D gene is left open where the match is weak. A clone size is listed for some rows: how often the clone was seen (once, few, many), or a class if it is expanded.

D gene: -; J gene: TRBJ1-4; V gene: TRBV6-5; clone size: few; CDR3 protein: CASSSLSGSSDRIFF; CDR3 DNA: TGTGCCAGCAGTTCACTATCCGGGTCGTCGGACAGAATCTTTTTT
D gene: TRBD1; J gene: TRBJ1-5; V gene: TRBV7-6; clone size: -; CDR3 protein: CASTLYAEGQGTYSNQPQHF; CDR3 DNA: TGTGCCAGCACCCTCTACGCCGAAGGACAGGGGACATATAGCAATCAGCCCCAGCATTTT
D gene: TRBD1; J gene: TRBJ2-4; V gene: TRBV7-9; clone size: many; CDR3 protein: CASSLEGAKNIQYF; CDR3 DNA: TGTGCCAGCAGCTTAGAGGGGGCGAAAAACATTCAGTACTTC
D gene: -; J gene: TRBJ2-5; V gene: TRBV7-8; clone size: many; CDR3 protein: CASSPPTGEGETQYF; CDR3 DNA: TGTGCCAGCAGCCCGCCGACGGGAGAGGGCGAGACCCAGTACTTC
D gene: -; J gene: TRBJ1-2; V gene: TRBV29-1; clone size: -; CDR3 protein: CSVEDEPRNYGYTF; CDR3 DNA: TGCAGCGTTGAAGATGAACCTAGAAACTATGGCTACACCTTC
D gene: -; J gene: TRBJ2-5; V gene: TRBV12-3/TRBV12-4; clone size: -; CDR3 protein: CASSQDSAETQYF; CDR3 DNA: TGTGCCAGCAGTCAGGATTCCGCGGAGACCCAGTACTTC
D gene: TRBD2; J gene: TRBJ2-5; V gene: TRBV27; clone size: few; CDR3 protein: CASSLFSSGGRETQYF; CDR3 DNA: TGTGCCAGCAGTTTATTTAGTAGCGGGGGACGAGAGACCCAGTACTTC
D gene: TRBD1; J gene: TRBJ1-1; V gene: TRBV29-1; clone size: few; CDR3 protein: CSVRGTGRYTEAFF; CDR3 DNA: TGCAGCGTGAGGGGGACAGGCCGGTACACTGAAGCTTTCTTT
D gene: -; J gene: TRBJ1-4; V gene: TRBV5-5; clone size: many; CDR3 protein: CASSLVLGEKLFF; CDR3 DNA: TGTGCCAGCAGCTTGGTACTTGGGGAAAAACTGTTTTTT
D gene: TRBD1; J gene: TRBJ1-2; V gene: TRBV6-6; clone size: few; CDR3 protein: CASRSQGARGYTF; CDR3 DNA: TGTGCCAGCAGATCACAGGGGGCGCGTGGCTACACCTTC
D gene: -; J gene: TRBJ1-1; V gene: TRBV27; clone size: -; CDR3 protein: CASSRRGGASATEAFF; CDR3 DNA: TGTGCCAGCAGCAGACGTGGGGGAGCGAGTGCCACTGAAGCTTTCTTT
D gene: TRBD1; J gene: TRBJ1-2; V gene: TRBV20-1; clone size: -; CDR3 protein: CSARDAGTGSYYGYTF; CDR3 DNA: TGCAGTGCTAGGGACGCGGGGACAGGGAGTTACTATGGCTACACCTTC
D gene: -; J gene: TRBJ1-1; V gene: TRBV18; clone size: many; CDR3 protein: CASSPGDGRAFF; CDR3 DNA: TGTGCCAGCTCACCAGGGGACGGTCGAGCTTTCTTT
D gene: -; J gene: TRBJ1-2; V gene: TRBV3-1; clone size: many; CDR3 protein: CASSQDSSNYYGYTF; CDR3 DNA: TGTGCCAGCAGCCAGGACTCCTCAAACTACTATGGCTACACCTTC
D gene: -; J gene: TRBJ2-1; V gene: TRBV7-3; clone size: few; CDR3 protein: CASSPKKGGRSYNEQFF; CDR3 DNA: TGTGCCAGCAGCCCAAAGAAAGGAGGGCGCTCCTACAATGAGCAGTTCTTC
D gene: -; J gene: TRBJ1-1; V gene: TRBV6-5; clone size: -; CDR3 protein: CASERDEAFF; CDR3 DNA: TGTGCCAGCGAGAGGGATGAAGCTTTCTTT
D gene: -; J gene: TRBJ1-6; V gene: TRBV6-1; clone size: many; CDR3 protein: CASSGIKGNSPLHF; CDR3 DNA: TGTGCCAGCAGTGGGATTAAAGGGAATTCACCCCTCCACTTT
D gene: TRBD1; J gene: TRBJ2-5; V gene: TRBV12-3/TRBV12-4; clone size: -; CDR3 protein: CASSLALTGMETQYF; CDR3 DNA: TGTGCCAGCAGTTTAGCCCTGACAGGGATGGAGACCCAGTACTTC
D gene: -; J gene: TRBJ2-3; V gene: TRBV20-1; clone size: few; CDR3 protein: CSAEGLTPLTDTQYF; CDR3 DNA: TGCAGTGCTGAGGGCCTAACCCCACTCACAGATACGCAGTATTTT
D gene: -; J gene: TRBJ2-7; V gene: TRBV7-8; clone size: once; CDR3 protein: CASTPRRGVAYEQYF; CDR3 DNA: TGTGCCAGCACCCCTCGGCGAGGGGTTGCCTACGAGCAGTACTTC
D gene: TRBD1; J gene: TRBJ2-3; V gene: TRBV24-1; clone size: few; CDR3 protein: CATRGDRGGQYF; CDR3 DNA: TGTGCCACCAGGGGGGACAGGGGAGGGCAGTATTTT
D gene: TRBD2; J gene: TRBJ2-1; V gene: TRBV14; clone size: -; CDR3 protein: CASSQDWRGAYNEQFF; CDR3 DNA: TGTGCCAGCAGCCAAGATTGGCGGGGGGCTTACAATGAGCAGTTCTTC
D gene: TRBD1; J gene: TRBJ2-3; V gene: TRBV6-4; clone size: many; CDR3 protein: CASSETQGEPDTQYF; CDR3 DNA: TGTGCCAGCAGTGAGACCCAGGGGGAACCAGATACGCAGTATTTT
D gene: -; J gene: TRBJ1-2; V gene: TRBV7-3; clone size: few; CDR3 protein: CASSLSARGFGGYTF; CDR3 DNA: TGTGCCAGCAGCTTATCTGCCAGGGGTTTCGGTGGCTACACCTTC
D gene: -; J gene: TRBJ2-3; V gene: TRBV18; clone size: few; CDR3 protein: CASSTGTPKRSDTQYF; CDR3 DNA: TGTGCCAGCTCAACCGGGACTCCCAAGAGGTCAGATACGCAGTATTTT
D gene: -; J gene: TRBJ1-2; V gene: TRBV29-1; clone size: -; CDR3 protein: CSVSLDTNYGYTF; CDR3 DNA: TGCAGCGTTAGTCTAGACACGAACTATGGCTACACCTTC
D gene: -; J gene: TRBJ1-1; V gene: TRBV7-8; clone size: -; CDR3 protein: CASSLSGINTEAFF; CDR3 DNA: TGTGCCAGCAGCTTATCCGGCATTAACACTGAAGCTTTCTTT